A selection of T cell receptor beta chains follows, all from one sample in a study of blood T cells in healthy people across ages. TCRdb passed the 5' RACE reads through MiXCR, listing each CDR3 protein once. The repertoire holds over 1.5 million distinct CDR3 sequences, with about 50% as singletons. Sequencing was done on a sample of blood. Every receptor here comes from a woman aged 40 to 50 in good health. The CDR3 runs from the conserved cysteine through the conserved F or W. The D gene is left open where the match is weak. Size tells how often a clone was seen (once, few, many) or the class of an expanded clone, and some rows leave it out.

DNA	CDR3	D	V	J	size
TGCGCCAGCAACCAAGGGAGGGGTGGGAGGACAGATACGCAGTATTTT	CASNQGRGGRTDTQYF	TRBD2	TRBV4-3	TRBJ2-3	once
TGCGCCAGCCGCAAAAGGGGGGGCTTAAATGAGCAGTTCTTC	CASRKRGGLNEQFF	-	TRBV5-1	TRBJ2-1	-
TGTGCCAGCTCACCACCCGGTCGGCGGGGGGGTCAAGAGACCCAGTACTTC	CASSPPGRRGGQETQYF	TRBD2	TRBV18	TRBJ2-5	-
TGTGACAGCAGTTCACTCTCAGCGCCGAAGATGAACACTGAAGCTTTCTTT	CDSSSLSAPKMNTEAFF	-	TRBV27	TRBJ1-1	-
TGCGCCAGCAGCCAAGAAATGGGTTACGAGCAGTACTTC	CASSQEMGYEQYF	-	TRBV4-3	TRBJ2-7	-
TGCAGCGTTGAAGAGCGGGGGGCCGGGTTGAATGAGCAGTTCTTC	CSVEERGAGLNEQFF	TRBD2	TRBV29-1	TRBJ2-1	-
TGTGCCAGCAGTTTAGGACTAGCGATGGAGACCCAGTACTTC	CASSLGLAMETQYF	TRBD2	TRBV27	TRBJ2-5	-
TGCAGTGCCACGGATTCGGGGGGGGATCCCTACGAGCAGTACTTC	CSATDSGGDPYEQYF	TRBD2	TRBV20-1	TRBJ2-7	-
TGTGCCAGCACTCGGGGAACGGGGATGACCTACGAGCAGTACTTC	CASTRGTGMTYEQYF	-	TRBV12-3/TRBV12-4	TRBJ2-7	-
TGTGCCAGCAGTTACTCCGGACTAGCGGGGGGCAGCTCCTACGAGCAGTACTTC	CASSYSGLAGGSSYEQYF	TRBD2	TRBV6-2/TRBV6-3	TRBJ2-7	-
TGCAGCGTCCCCTTTGTTCCGGGACAGCTGAAAAACATTCAGTACTTC	CSVPFVPGQLKNIQYF	TRBD1	TRBV29-1	TRBJ2-4	-
TGTGCCAGCAGTTTAAAGGCGGGTACCTACAATGAGCAGTTCTTC	CASSLKAGTYNEQFF	-	TRBV27	TRBJ2-1	-
TGCAGTGCTAGAGATCTACTAGCGGGGGTAATTACGAACACCGGGGAGCTGTTTTTT	CSARDLLAGVITNTGELFF	TRBD2	TRBV20-1	TRBJ2-2	-
TGTGCCAGCTCACCAGGACAGATTAAGAATTCACCCCTCCACTTT	CASSPGQIKNSPLHF	-	TRBV18	TRBJ1-6	-
TGCGCCAGCAGCCAAGTTAGCGGGGGGGCCCCGAGCACAGATACGCAGTATTTT	CASSQVSGGAPSTDTQYF	TRBD2	TRBV4-3	TRBJ2-3	-
TGTACCAGCAGCCGCCTTCGGTGGGCCTTCTACAATGAGCAGTTCTTC	CTSSRLRWAFYNEQFF	-	TRBV7-9	TRBJ2-1	-
TGTGCCAGCAGCAGAACAAGGACAGGGAGCTCCTACGAGCAGTACTTC	CASSRTRTGSSYEQYF	TRBD1	TRBV28	TRBJ2-7	-
TGCAGTGCTAGAGGCATTGCGACCCAGTACTTC	CSARGIATQYF	-	TRBV20-1	TRBJ2-5	-
TGTGCCAGCAGCTCCCCCGGGAGGAACTACGAGCAGTACTTC	CASSSPGRNYEQYF	TRBD2	TRBV7-2	TRBJ2-7	-
TGTGCCAGCAAGAAGGGACACGAGAACACTGAAGCTTTCTTT	CASKKGHENTEAFF	-	TRBV6-1	TRBJ1-1	-
TGTGCCAGGGAGACAGGACAGAATGGCTACACCTTC	CARETGQNGYTF	-	TRBV2	TRBJ1-2	few
TGTGCCAGCAGTGAGAGAGGGCAGGGGGCCAATGAGCAGTTCTTC	CASSERGQGANEQFF	TRBD1	TRBV2	TRBJ2-1	-
TGCAGCGTTGGAGCGGACAGACAGTACTTC	CSVGADRQYF	-	TRBV29-1	TRBJ2-7	many
TGCGCCAGCAGCCGAGGACAGTTGAGCACTGAAGCTTTCTTT	CASSRGQLSTEAFF	-	TRBV4-3	TRBJ1-1	few
TGTGCCAGCAGTCCTCTAAGAGGGGGACTAGCGGGGGGAGAGACCCAGTACTTC	CASSPLRGGLAGGETQYF	TRBD2	TRBV28	TRBJ2-5	-
TGTGCCAGCAGCTCGACAGGGGCGGAGGAGACCCAGTACTTC	CASSSTGAEETQYF	TRBD1	TRBV11-1	TRBJ2-5	few
TGTGCCAGCAGTTACTCACCTGACAGGGGCAATTCGCCCCTCCACTTT	CASSYSPDRGNSPLHF	TRBD1	TRBV6-5	TRBJ1-6	-
TGCAGCGCTTCGAAACCGGTGAACTATGGCTACACCTTC	CSASKPVNYGYTF	-	TRBV29-1	TRBJ1-2	-
TGCGCCAGCAGCGGGTCCGGGACAGCGTACCAAGAGACCCAGTACTTC	CASSGSGTAYQETQYF	TRBD1	TRBV5-1	TRBJ2-5	few
TGCAGTGCACACGTGCCGGGACAGGGGGTCCGGAGTGAGCAGTTCTTC	CSAHVPGQGVRSEQFF	TRBD1	TRBV20-1	TRBJ2-1	few
TGCAGTGCTACCGAGGAGGGTGGGGCCAACGTCCTGACTTTC	CSATEEGGANVLTF	-	TRBV20-1	TRBJ2-6	-
TGTGCCAGCAGCTTGATGACTAGCGGGGGAGAGGCAGATACGCAGTATTTT	CASSLMTSGGEADTQYF	TRBD2	TRBV7-2	TRBJ2-3	-
TGTGCCAGCAGTGAGGTCAGCTCCTACAATGAGCAGTTCTTC	CASSEVSSYNEQFF	-	TRBV6-5	TRBJ2-1	-
TGTGCCAGCCTACGGAGGGACAGAACGTCGGAGACCCAGTACTTC	CASLRRDRTSETQYF	-	TRBV6-2/TRBV6-3	TRBJ2-5	few
TGTGCCATCAGTGAGTCCGCGACAGTAGGTGAAAAACTGTTTTTT	CAISESATVGEKLFF	-	TRBV10-3	TRBJ1-4	few
TGTGCCAGCAGCTTATTCCCGAACAGCTATAATTCACCCCTCCACTTT	CASSLFPNSYNSPLHF	-	TRBV11-2	TRBJ1-6	once
TGTGCCAGCAGTACCGGGACAGGGCGCGAGCAGTACTTC	CASSTGTGREQYF	TRBD1	TRBV2	TRBJ2-7	-
TGTGCCAGCAGCCGATTGACAGGACCCCGAGTCTCCTACGAGCAGTACTTC	CASSRLTGPRVSYEQYF	-	TRBV27	TRBJ2-7	few
TGTGCCAGCAGTTTATCGGCCCGTCCGGGGGTGGAGACCCAGTACTTC	CASSLSARPGVETQYF	-	TRBV27	TRBJ2-5	-
TGTGCCAGCAGCGGGACAGGGGGAAGCAATGAGCAGTTCTTC	CASSGTGGSNEQFF	TRBD1	TRBV11-3	TRBJ2-1	-
TGTGCCAGCAGTCCTCTTAGCGGGGGCCTCGTTCGGACCCAGTACTTC	CASSPLSGGLVRTQYF	TRBD2	TRBV28	TRBJ2-5	-
TGTGCCACCCTTAAAAACCATGAGCAGTTCTTC	CATLKNHEQFF	-	TRBV6-5	TRBJ2-1	few
TGTGCCAGCGGTGGCGGGGGGAACTACACAGATACGCAGTATTTT	CASGGGGNYTDTQYF	TRBD2	TRBV2	TRBJ2-3	-
TGTGCCAGCAAAAGTGGGACAGGGGAAGAGACCCAGTACTTC	CASKSGTGEETQYF	TRBD1	TRBV2	TRBJ2-5	few
TGTGCCAGCAGTTACGGATGGGACAGGGGCAAAAACATTCAGTACTTC	CASSYGWDRGKNIQYF	TRBD1	TRBV6-5	TRBJ2-4	few
TGTGCCAGCAGCCCCGGGGACAGGAGCTTCAAAAACATTCAGTACTTC	CASSPGDRSFKNIQYF	TRBD1	TRBV27	TRBJ2-4	few
TGTGCCAGCAGTATCGACAGGGCGAGGGCCAAAAACATTCAGTACTTC	CASSIDRARAKNIQYF	TRBD1	TRBV28	TRBJ2-4	-
TGTGCCAGCAGGTCCCTTATTAACTATGGCTACACCTTC	CASRSLINYGYTF	-	TRBV6-1	TRBJ1-2	few
TGTGCCAGCAGTGAATTAACCCTGGACTCTGACGAGCAGTACTTC	CASSELTLDSDEQYF	-	TRBV2	TRBJ2-7	-
TGCGCCAGCAGCCCTCTTCAGGGGGCTGGCACTGAAGCTTTCTTT	CASSPLQGAGTEAFF	TRBD1	TRBV4-1	TRBJ1-1	-
TGTGCCAGCAGCAATGCCCGGGGCATAAATTCTAACTATGGCTACACCTTC	CASSNARGINSNYGYTF	-	TRBV11-2	TRBJ1-2	-